This TCR beta chain was captured in a study of blood T cell repertoires in COVID-19 (TCRdb year 2020). Broadly, across the study: Collaborator samples came from the United States, Italy and Spain and covered acute and convalescent phases of COVID-19. The material from the prospective study consisted of cDNA or gDNA derived from T cells, B-cell-depleted T cells, or PBMCs. Subjects who had been exposed to COVID-19, were actively infected with it, or had recovered from it provided the deeply sampled blood TCRbeta repertoires that made up the dataset. The repertoires were released in a freely available public database intended as a resource for research on the immune response to SARS-CoV-2. The samples were drawn from the first 160 participants of the ongoing ImmuneRACE study and from some 1,300 subjects provided by 6 global collaborators. Nearly every sample came with metadata listing a de-identified subject ID, COVID-19 status, age in years and sex. Where HLA class I and class II types were available, the types were taken from metadata supplied by the sample provider, not from assay-based typing. Paper-wide results and their limitations: How much clinical and demographic metadata was included differed by source and by participant, and the metadata was provided uncurated.

A note on this clone: The target of this receptor is not known. No much larger clonotype is one base removed from it; base qualities were not supplied.

Whole blood was collected in K2EDTA tubes by collaborating institutions according to the institutions' own protocols. Collaborator samples were shipped for TCRbeta analysis as frozen whole blood, isolated PBMCs, or DNA extracted from either sample type. V is shortened by 0 bases, J by 2 bases, and the region joining them spans 11 bases. Sequences LGHNA (CDR1) and YSLEER (CDR2) are obtained from the germline V gene. From its cysteine to its phenylalanine, the CDR3 spans 15 amino acids. Left in the record is the CDR3 DNA by itself, 45 bases read in frame from the first base. The immunoSEQ Assay, a bias-controlled multiplex PCR, was used to amplify TCRbeta CDR3 regions from genomic DNA. Per the source publication's procedure: The number of nucleated cells in each sample was estimated from the amplification of reference gene primers within the assay. Sequence reads were collapsed and filtered to measure the absolute abundance of every unique TCRbeta CDR3 rearrangement. For each sample, productive Simpson clonality was calculated as the square root of Simpson's diversity index over productive rearrangements. TCRdb retrieved this table from immuneACCESS and kept in-frame rearrangements only. Not all clones are present; in checked studies, unresolved V genes account for under half, and no reason is known for the remainder. The DNA was the basis for D and trimming; V, J and clone size are from that table. The sample has fewer than 150,000 clones on record, 77% of them singletons. Of the sample, 20% to 25% is held by the ten largest clones.

The chain is encoded by TRBV4-3 joined to TRBJ2-7, with the D segment identity uncertain. The sequence was collected from an elderly man with acute or convalescent COVID-19. The sample was peripheral blood. Read as DNA, the sequence is TGCGCCAGCAGCCAAGATGTGTGGCCCGCCTACGAGCAGTACTTC. This sequence encodes CASSQDVWPAYEQYF.